These 11 T cell receptor beta chains were sequenced from one sample in a study of graft-versus-host responses after intestinal transplantation. Repertoires were generated with immunoSEQ multiplex PCR, while TCRdb's copy carries only in-frame clones and drops some. The table lists approximately 70,000 clones, about nine tenths of them singletons. This specimen consisted of bone marrow, obtained around 720 days after intestinal transplantation. These TCRs come from a human patient who received an intestinal transplant, so some T cells may come from the graft donor.

The chain combines TRBV7-9 with TRBJ1-1; D not resolved. The V and J ends lost 1 base and 0 bases respectively, with 9 bases between them. CDR3 length: 15 residues. Germline CDR1 and CDR2: SEHNR and FQNEAQ (reference sequence). CDR3 sequence: CASSLGQDMNTEAFF. The CDR3 nucleotides are TGTGCCAGCAGCTTAGGGCAGGATATGAACACTGAAGCTTTCTTT.

J is TRBJ2-7 and V is TRBV6-5; a weak D match, TRBD2 (5 bases). Germline values: CDR1 MNHEY, CDR2 SVGAGI. This CDR3 is 13 amino acids long. V lost 6 bases to trimming and J lost 3 bases, with 12 bases between them. The CDR3 spells CASSAEVGYEQYF. The CDR3 DNA reads TGTGCCAGCAGCGCGGAGGTGGGCTACGAGCAGTACTTC.

The chain couples TRBV14 to TRBJ2-1, with TRBD1 matching over 9 bases. The CDR3 is 15 residues long. CDR1 SGHDN and CDR2 FVKESK come from the germline V gene. J gave up 3 bases and V 2 bases, and 2 bases lay outside the gene matches. The chain's CDR3 is CASSQWGQGYNEQFF. For the CDR3, the DNA is TGTGCCAGCAGCCAATGGGGACAGGGCTACAATGAGCAGTTCTTC.

J is TRBJ2-1 and V is TRBV7-6; TRBD2 aligns across 7 bases. Trimming cost V 4 bases and J 6 bases; bases outside gene matches: 15. The CDR3 has 17 amino acids. Germline V CDR1 and CDR2: SGHVS, FNYEAQ. CDR3 sequence (DNA): TGTGCCAGCAGCTCAGCTCCGACTAGCTCCGGGGGCAATGAGCAGTTCTTC. Translating it yields CASSSAPTSSGGNEQFF.

V usage is TRBV18 and J usage is TRBJ2-2; 8 bases fit TRBD1. The V gene's germline CDR1 is KGHSH and CDR2 LQKENI. CDR3 length equals 12 residues. V gave up 3 bases and J gave up 13 bases; unmatched junction bases: 4. The CDR3 region has the DNA TGTGCCAGCTCACCCGGACAGGGCGGGCTGTTTTTT. Translating gives CASSPGQGGLFF.

The chain recombines TRBV20-1 with TRBJ2-7; D call uncertain. Germline CDR1 reads DFQATT; CDR2 reads SNEGSKA (reference sequence). V gave up 1 base and J gave up 5 bases, with 6 bases separating them. This CDR3 region has 11 residues. The CDR3: CSARAYNEQYF. In DNA, the CDR3 is TGCAGTGCTAGAGCATACAACGAGCAGTACTTC.

The gene calls are TRBV28 and TRBJ2-1; D might be TRBD1 (5 bases). The V end was cut by 6 bases, the J end by 3 bases, with 18 bases between. There are 16 residues in the CDR3. CDR1 MDHEN and CDR2 SYDVKM come from the germline V gene. CDR3 sequence: CASSNDRPLNYNEQFF. CDR3 in DNA: TGTGCCAGCAGCAACGACAGACCTCTTAACTACAATGAGCAGTTCTTC. The full variable domain, in which reference TRBV28 and TRBJ2-1 provide the parts outside the CDR3, is DVKVTQSSRYLVKRTGEKVFLECVQDMDHENMFWYRQDPGLGLRLIYFSYDVKMKEKGDIPEGYSVSREKKERFSLILESASTNQTSMYLCASSNDRPLNYNEQFFGPGTRLTVL.

The chain links TRBV2 to TRBJ1-2; 7 nucleotides line up with TRBD1. Germline V lookup: CDR1 SNHLY, CDR2 FYNNEI. V shed 6 bases and J 8 bases; nucleotides not matched to a gene: 3. CDR3 length: 11 amino acids. CDR3 bases: TGTGCCAGCAGCGACAGGGAAGGCTACACCTTC. It specifies CASSDREGYTF.

The chain uses TRBV2 and TRBJ2-3; the match to TRBD1 covers 9 bases. CDR1 and CDR2 from the germline V gene are SNHLY and FYNNEI. Germline trimming cut 6 bases from V and 2 bases from J; bases unmatched to any gene: 15. The CDR3 loop spans 18 amino acids. CDR3 coding DNA: TGTGCCAGCAGAGCCGGGACAGGGAGTGTTTGGAACACAGATACGCAGTATTTT. This translates into CASRAGTGSVWNTDTQYF.

The chain uses TRBV11-2 and TRBJ2-1, with 10 bases identical to TRBD2. Germline V gene sequence: CDR1 SGHAT, CDR2 FQNNGV. The V segment lost 4 bases and the J segment 6 bases; nucleotides outside the gene matches: 12. The CDR3 has 17 amino acids. CDR3 in amino acids: CASSSRRGLAGGNEQFF. The CDR3 DNA reads TGTGCCAGCAGCTCCCGCCGTGGTTTAGCGGGAGGCAATGAGCAGTTCTTC.

This chain uses TRBV6-5 with TRBJ2-5; weak D call: TRBD1 (6 bases). Trimming pared 3 bases from V and 2 bases from J, leaving 7 bases between. This CDR3 comprises 13 residues. CDR1 MNHEY and CDR2 SVGAGI come from the germline V gene. The CDR3 loop is CASSYQGQETQYF. DNA of the CDR3: TGTGCCAGCAGTTATCAGGGGCAAGAGACCCAGTACTTC.